Listed below are T cell receptor beta chains from one sample, sequenced in a study of blood T cells in healthy people across ages. TCRdb processed the 5' RACE reads anew with MiXCR; each CDR3 protein has one entry. In the table there are roughly 800,000 distinct CDR3 sequences, 20% to 30% of which are singletons. These same records also appear under a second study, on T cells of mothers and their children.

The sample comprised blood. Receptors originate from a boy under 18 in good health. CDR3s include the opening cysteine and the closing phenylalanine or tryptophan. The D gene is left open where the match is weak. Rows give clone size only sometimes, using once, few, many, or a class for an expanded clone.

TRBD2	TRBJ2-5	TRBV7-9	.	CASSYYGVAGGNQGTQYF	TGTGCCAGCAGCTACTATGGAGTAGCGGGGGGCAACCAAGGGACCCAGTACTTC
.	TRBJ2-2	TRBV3-1	.	CASSQDSWTNTGELFF	TGTGCCAGCAGCCAAGATAGCTGGACGAACACCGGGGAGCTGTTTTTT
.	TRBJ2-5	TRBV27	few	CASIFGEEETQYF	TGTGCCAGCATATTTGGCGAGGAAGAGACCCAGTACTTC
.	TRBJ1-2	TRBV12-3/TRBV12-4	once	CASSWMGLAGYTF	TGTGCCAGCAGTTGGATGGGCCTCGCGGGCTACACCTTC
.	TRBJ2-1	TRBV25-1	few	CASSDIVGRGSWGEQFF	TGTGCCAGCAGCGACATCGTCGGTCGGGGTTCTTGGGGTGAGCAGTTCTTC
.	TRBJ1-6	TRBV6-6	.	CASSYAGVNSPLHF	TGTGCCAGCAGTTACGCGGGGGTTAATTCACCCCTCCACTTT
TRBD1	TRBJ1-5	TRBV12-5	few	CASGLFSHQDRVSQPQHF	TGTGCTAGTGGTTTGTTTTCTCACCAGGACAGGGTCTCCCAGCCCCAGCATTTT
.	TRBJ2-3	TRBV5-1	.	CASSSENTQYF	TGCGCCAGCAGCTCGGAAAATACGCAGTATTTT
TRBD2	TRBJ2-4	TRBV5-4	few	CASSFGLAGALAKNIRYF	TGTGCCAGCAGCTTTGGTCTAGCGGGGGCCTTAGCCAAAAACATTCGGTACTTC
TRBD2	TRBJ2-7	TRBV10-3	.	CAISSGLAGGRSYEQYF	TGTGCCATCAGTTCGGGACTAGCGGGGGGGCGATCCTACGAGCAGTACTTC
.	TRBJ1-1	TRBV11-2	few	CASSFQAELEAFF	TGTGCCAGCAGCTTTCAGGCGGAACTTGAAGCTTTCTTT
.	TRBJ2-7	TRBV11-2	few	CASSLIAREQYF	TGTGCCAGCAGCTTAATCGCTCGCGAGCAGTACTTC
.	TRBJ1-1	TRBV11-2	once	CASSLHRTEAFF	TGTGCCAGCAGCTTACACCGGACTGAAGCTTTCTTT
TRBD2	TRBJ2-5	TRBV6-6	.	CASRTASGSRGETQYF	TGTGCCAGCAGGACCGCTAGCGGATCCCGGGGAGAGACCCAGTACTTC
.	TRBJ2-7	TRBV4-2	.	CASSQAGSHEQYF	TGTGCCAGCAGCCAAGCTGGCTCCCACGAGCAGTACTTC
.	TRBJ2-3	TRBV19	.	CASNPQGIYTDTQYF	TGTGCCAGTAATCCACAGGGTATTTACACAGATACGCAGTATTTT
.	TRBJ2-5	TRBV14	once	CASSQKRETQYF	TGTGCCAGCAGCCAGAAGAGGGAGACCCAGTACTTC
.	TRBJ2-3	TRBV27	.	CASSQYRATTDTQYF	TGTGCCAGCAGTCAATACAGGGCGACCACAGATACGCAGTATTTT
.	TRBJ2-4	TRBV6-5	.	CASSSRAFTLAKNIQYF	TGTGCCAGCAGTTCGAGAGCCTTTACCCTAGCCAAAAACATTCAGTACTTC
.	TRBJ2-2	TRBV27	.	CASSFSRGDGELFF	TGTGCCAGCAGTTTCTCCAGGGGAGATGGGGAGCTGTTTTTT
.	TRBJ2-3	TRBV7-9	.	CASSYRDHRNTDTQYF	TGTGCCAGCAGCTACAGGGATCACCGAAACACAGATACGCAGTATTTT
.	TRBJ1-3	TRBV12-3/TRBV12-4	few	CASSSLGTTSGNTIYF	TGTGCCAGCAGTTCCCTCGGGACTACCTCTGGAAACACCATATATTTT
TRBD1	TRBJ2-7	TRBV10-3	.	CAITPRQGYEQYF	TGTGCCATCACCCCTCGACAGGGGTACGAGCAGTACTTC
.	TRBJ2-3	TRBV27	.	CASSFQWQGTQYF	TGTGCCAGCAGTTTTCAATGGCAGGGGACGCAGTATTTT
.	TRBJ1-2	TRBV19	few	CASSIPGMVYGYTF	TGTGCCAGTAGTATCCCAGGGATGGTCTATGGCTACACCTTC
.	TRBJ1-5	TRBV6-1	.	CASSEVAENQPQHF	TGTGCCAGCAGTGAAGTGGCGGAGAATCAGCCCCAGCATTTT
.	TRBJ1-4	TRBV20-1	.	CSARDSGALNEILFF	TGCAGTGCTAGGGACTCAGGGGCCCTGAATGAAATACTGTTTTTT
TRBD2	TRBJ2-5	TRBV12-3/TRBV12-4	.	CASSLALVLGGGAGETQYF	TGTGCCAGCAGTTTAGCTTTGGTTCTCGGCGGGGGGGCCGGGGAGACCCAGTACTTC
.	TRBJ2-7	TRBV9	few	CASSVGSRGIHEQYF	TGTGCCAGCAGCGTAGGCAGCAGGGGAATACACGAGCAGTACTTC
.	TRBJ1-4	TRBV28	few	CASSALPFRPDSTNEKLFF	TGTGCCAGCAGTGCTCTGCCGTTTCGTCCGGACTCGACTAATGAAAAACTGTTTTTT
.	TRBJ2-5	TRBV6-5	.	CASSEGFRETQYF	TGTGCCAGCAGTGAGGGATTCCGAGAGACCCAGTACTTC
TRBD2	TRBJ2-5	TRBV6-5	.	CASMGLAGGRETQYF	TGTGCCAGCATGGGGTTAGCGGGGGGTAGGGAGACCCAGTACTTC
.	TRBJ1-1	TRBV4-3	.	CASSLGTAMNTEALF	TGCGCCAGCAGCCTCGGGACGGCGATGAACACTGAAGCTTTGTTT
.	TRBJ2-7	TRBV3-1	.	CASSQGGEQHF	TGTGCCAGCAGCCAAGGGGGCGAGCAGCACTTC
.	TRBJ2-1	TRBV3-1	.	CASSQSGPISYEQFF	TGTGCCAGCAGCCAATCGGGACCGATCTCGTACGAGCAGTTCTTC
.	TRBJ2-5	TRBV5-1	.	CASSSRGQSETQYF	TGCGCCAGCAGCTCCCGAGGACAGTCGGAGACCCAGTACTTC
TRBD1	TRBJ2-3	TRBV12-3/TRBV12-4	.	CATAGTGSEDTQYF	TGTGCCACAGCCGGGACAGGGTCGGAGGATACGCAGTATTTT
TRBD1	TRBJ2-2	TRBV24-1	.	CATSSGQVVGELFF	TGTGCCACCAGCTCAGGACAGGTCGTCGGGGAGCTGTTTTTT
.	TRBJ1-1	TRBV7-3	.	CASSFGGEGNTGAFF	TGTGCCAGCAGCTTCGGTGGCGAGGGGAACACTGGAGCTTTCTTT
TRBD1	TRBJ1-1	TRBV6-1	.	CASSEYRTGGTEAFF	TGTGCCAGCAGTGAATATCGGACAGGGGGCACTGAAGCTTTCTTT
.	TRBJ2-3	TRBV11-2	.	CASSLYRGSLGDTQYF	TGTGCCAGCAGCTTATATCGGGGGAGCCTTGGAGATACGCAGTATTTT
TRBD1	TRBJ1-2	TRBV5-1	few	CASSLGEGQRDGYTF	TGCGCCAGCAGCTTAGGAGAGGGACAGAGAGATGGCTACACCTTC
TRBD1	TRBJ1-2	TRBV20-1	.	CSAWDRTNYGYTF	TGCAGTGCTTGGGACAGAACTAACTATGGCTACACCTTC
.	TRBJ1-1	TRBV27	.	CASRTAANTEAFF	TGTGCCAGCAGGACGGCTGCGAACACTGAAGCTTTCTTT
.	TRBJ1-1	TRBV19	few	CASFQGTNTEAFF	TGTGCCAGTTTTCAGGGGACGAACACTGAAGCTTTCTTT
.	TRBJ2-7	TRBV20-1	.	CSARATGTPGYEQYF	TGCAGTGCTAGAGCGACCGGGACTCCCGGCTACGAGCAGTACTTC
TRBD2	TRBJ2-3	TRBV20-1	few	CSYLAGETDTQYF	TGCAGTTATCTAGCGGGGGAGACAGATACGCAGTATTTT
.	TRBJ2-5	TRBV29-1	.	CSVAAQETQYF	TGCAGCGTAGCTGCCCAAGAGACCCAGTACTTC
TRBD2	TRBJ2-2	TRBV6-1	.	CASSTLPSGGTGELFF	TGTGCCAGCAGTACCCTTCCTAGCGGGGGGACCGGGGAGCTGTTTTTT
.	TRBJ1-2	TRBV10-3	.	CAITVGPNYGYTF	TGTGCCATCACCGTGGGACCGAACTATGGCTACACCTTC
.	TRBJ2-1	TRBV6-5	.	CASGRGTNVGQFF	TGTGCCAGCGGAAGAGGGACCAACGTGGGGCAGTTCTTC